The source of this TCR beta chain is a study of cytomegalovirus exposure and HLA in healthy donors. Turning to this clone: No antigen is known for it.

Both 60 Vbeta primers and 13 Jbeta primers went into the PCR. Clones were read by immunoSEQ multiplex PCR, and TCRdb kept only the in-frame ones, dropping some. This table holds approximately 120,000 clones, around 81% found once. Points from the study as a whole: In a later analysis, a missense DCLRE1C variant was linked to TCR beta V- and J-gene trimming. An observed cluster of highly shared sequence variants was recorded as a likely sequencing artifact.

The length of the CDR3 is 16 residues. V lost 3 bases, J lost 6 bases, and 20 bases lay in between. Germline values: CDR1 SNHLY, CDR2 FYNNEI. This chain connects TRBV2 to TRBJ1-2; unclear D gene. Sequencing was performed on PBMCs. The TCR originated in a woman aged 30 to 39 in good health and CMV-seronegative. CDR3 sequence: CASSEVGILGTNGYTF. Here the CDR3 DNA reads TGTGCCAGCAGTGAGGTAGGCATACTAGGAACCAATGGCTACACCTTC.